The entry below gives a single TCR beta chain sequence along with its context. Sequencing was performed with immunoSEQ multiplex PCR; in TCRdb, only in-frame clones are kept and a portion is missing. The sample has 15,000 to 17,000 clones, about 83% seen once; the top ten hold 17%. These data belong to a study of T cell changes during pregnancy in multiple sclerosis. The TCR sequence derives from a female donor in good health, enrolled as a control in a pregnancy study. Source: CD8+ T cells from peripheral blood mononuclear cells, taken after pregnancy.

The CDR3 DNA is TGTGCCAGCAGTGACACACTAGCGGGGAGCACAGATACGCAGTATTTT. It specifies CASSDTLAGSTDTQYF. This chain links TRBV6-4 with TRBJ2-3, with TRBD2 matching 10 bases. The CDR3 length is 16 residues. The germline V gene has CDR1 MRHNA and CDR2 SNTAGT. V dropped 2 bases and J dropped 0; count of bases not matched to a gene: 2.